This TCR beta chain was sequenced for a study of beta chain features in type 1 diabetes. Since all of the isolated RNA was reverse transcribed, expressed TCRB transcripts were what got sequenced. The average read count of naive, central memory and regulatory T cell samples was some 3.5 million. TCRdb's copy holds only in-frame clones and misses some; the assay was immunoSEQ multiplex PCR. Found here are 360,000 or so clones, 15% to 20% of them singletons; the top ten hold around 0.044%. This clone has only a few counts. The junction and the germline gene differ at one end; a read error may be behind it. A single heparinised draw of roughly 0.11 L on average was taken per donor. A CD45RO/CCR7/CD25/CD127/CD95/CD27 panel sorted naive, central memory, regulatory and stem cell-like memory CD4+ cells. Sort purity for all populations was recorded as exceeding 98%. Germline-derived CDR1 and CDR2 are LNHDA and SQIVND (reference sequence). The CDR3 totals 14 residues.

The rearrangement uses TRBV19 and TRBJ2-2; 8 nucleotides line up with TRBD1. The clonotype was recovered from a woman in her late teens or twenties in good health. The sequencing sample was made of naive CD4+ T cells from blood. The CDR3 is CASSRDRQKGELFF. Here the CDR3 DNA reads TGTGCCAGCAGTAGGGACAGGCAAAAAGGGGAGCTGTTTTTT.